The 25 T cell receptor beta chains reported below all come from one sample, sequenced in a study of vaccination and CD4 T cells after COVID-19. Specified time point: late sampling 161 to 241 days after vaccination in three convalescent patients. Described treatment: approximately nine-day PBMC culture with coronavirus spike peptide pools or control peptides (ViraFEST assay). Sequenced with the Oncomine TCR Beta short-read assay was DNA taken from cultured CD4+ T cells. TCRdb itself ran the PCR reads through MiXCR, one entry per CDR3 protein. The sample yields 20,000 to 25,000 distinct CDR3 sequences, around 30% seen once. The antigens of these receptors remain unknown. Sequencing used CD4+ T cells from blood, cultured in vitro, obtained about 7 months after SARS-CoV-2 vaccination. The source of these receptors is a human donor who had recovered from COVID-19.

The table lists this clonotype with a few counts. J is TRBJ2-5 and V is TRBV18; 7 nucleotides align to TRBD1. The germline V gene encodes CDR1 KGHSH and CDR2 LQKENI. The CDR3 is made up of 16 amino acids. V was pared by 0 bases and J by 5 bases, with 9 bases of the junction left unmatched. The CDR3 loop reads CASSPPRVQGEETQYF. CDR3 in DNA: TGTGCCAGCTCACCACCGCGGGTTCAGGGGGAGGAGACCCAGTACTTC.

The chain combines TRBV19 with TRBJ2-6; D not resolved. Germline loops: CDR1 LNHDA, CDR2 SQIVND (reference sequence). The CDR3 is 16 amino acids. V was cut by 3 bases and J by 3 bases, with 12 bases left in between. This CDR3 reads CASSIENSDGANVLTF. DNA for the CDR3: TGTGCCAGTAGTATCGAGAACAGCGATGGGGCCAACGTCCTGACTTTC.

In its sample, this clonotype ranks as medium-sized. V is TRBV20-1 and J is TRBJ2-5; D remains ambiguous. This CDR3 comprises 10 residues. Germline V gene lookup returns CDR1 DFQATT and CDR2 SNEGSKA (reference sequence). V dropped 6 bases and J dropped 5 bases, with 7 bases sitting between them. In nucleotides, the CDR3 is TGCAGTGCCGAAAGTGAGACCCAGTACTTC. It translates to CSAESETQYF.

The chain joins TRBV7-3 to TRBJ2-7; D unclear. This CDR3 is built from 14 residues. The ends were cut back, 2 bases at V and 0 bases at J, with 8 bases in the middle. In germline, CDR1 is SGHTA, CDR2 FQGTGA. This chain's CDR3 is CASSLVADSYEQYF. CDR3 nucleotides: TGTGCCAGCAGCTTAGTTGCGGACTCCTACGAGCAGTACTTC.

The rearrangement links TRBV6-1 to TRBJ2-7; 8 bases are shared with TRBD1. This CDR3 is 16 amino acids long. V trimming: 5 bases; J trimming: 2 bases; junction bases outside the gene matches: 11. Germline lookup yields CDR1 MNHNS and CDR2 SASEGT. DNA for the CDR3: TGTGCCAGCAGTAGCCCGACCGGGACAGGACCCTACGAGCAGTACTTC. The encoded protein is CASSSPTGTGPYEQYF.

The chain is built from TRBV7-2 and TRBJ2-7; possible D gene TRBD2, 5 bases. The germline V gene has CDR1 SGHTA and CDR2 FQGNSA. The CDR3 totals 13 residues. V was pared by 7 bases and J by 0 bases, with 10 bases between. This CDR3 reads CASMRALSYEQYF. The CDR3 bases are TGTGCCAGCATGAGGGCCCTCTCCTACGAGCAGTACTTC.

CDR3 amino acids: CASRQLQWQKHTGELFF. CDR3 nucleotides: TGTGCCAGCAGACAACTTCAGTGGCAGAAGCACACCGGGGAGCTGTTTTTT. The J gene is TRBJ2-2, the V gene TRBV27, with D uncertain. V lost 6 bases to trimming and J lost 3 bases, with 20 bases between them. The V gene's germline CDR1 is MNHEY and CDR2 SMNVEV (reference sequence). The CDR3 sequence is 17 residues long.

The chain is built from TRBV25-1 and TRBJ2-7, with TRBD1 matching over 7 bases. V lost 8 bases, J lost 2 bases, and 6 bases stayed unmatched. The CDR3 consists of 13 residues. Germline V lookup: CDR1 MGHDK, CDR2 SYGVNS. The DNA of the CDR3 is TGTGCCAGCCGGGACAGTCCGACCTACGAGCAGTACTTC. This gives the protein CASRDSPTYEQYF.

The rearrangement links TRBV6-1 to TRBJ1-2, with TRBD1 identical over 10 bases. CDR3 length equals 14 residues. Germline CDR1 and CDR2: MNHNS and SASEGT. The V and J ends lost 4 bases and 6 bases, in that order; junction bases with no gene match: 5. CDR3 sequence (DNA): TGTGCCAGCAGTGGCCGGGACAGGGGTAATGGCTACACCTTC. Translating gives CASSGRDRGNGYTF.

This clonotype has more than one count but fewer than ten. This chain joins TRBV6-2 or TRBV6-3 and TRBJ1-2, with a tentative D call TRBD1 (6 bases). With 8 bases removed from V and 6 bases from J, the gap between germline ends came to 16 bases. CDR3 length: 13 amino acids. CDR1 is MNHEY, CDR2 SVGEGT, per germline. This chain's CDR3 is CASSPGTWHGYTF. In DNA form, the CDR3 reads TGTGCCAGCTCCCCTGGGACATGGCATGGCTACACCTTC.

This rearrangement joins TRBV10-3 to TRBJ1-2; 8 bases map to TRBD1. This CDR3 contains 14 residues. The germline gives CDR1 ENHRY, CDR2 SYGVKD. V lost 11 bases to trimming and J lost 3 bases; unmatched junction nucleotides: 11. The CDR3 coding sequence is TGTGCCGCCCAGGGGGCGCAGGGCGACTATGGCTACACCTTC. Its protein is CAAQGAQGDYGYTF.

The V gene is TRBV7-9, the J gene TRBJ1-1, with a weak D call TRBD1 (6 bases). CDR3 length: 14 amino acids. Between the trimmed V and J ends, which lost 5 bases and 1 base, there was a span of 11 bases. Germline CDR1 reads SEHNR; CDR2 reads FQNEAQ (reference sequence). The CDR3 DNA reads TGTGCCAGCAGCCTACAGGGTCGGAACACTGAAGCTTTCTTT. Amino acids: CASSLQGRNTEAFF.

The rearrangement links TRBV20-1 to TRBJ1-6; possible D gene TRBD1, 6 bases. Germline V gives CDR1 DFQATT, CDR2 SNEGSKA (reference sequence). Between the trimmed V and J ends, which lost 5 bases and 6 bases, there was a span of 14 bases. The CDR3 is made up of 14 amino acids. DNA of the CDR3: TGCAGTGCTGTAAGGACAGACATTAATTCACCCCTCCACTTT. This sequence encodes CSAVRTDINSPLHF.

This clonotype was seen a handful of times. V gene TRBV5-6 combines with J gene TRBJ2-7; D not certain. The length of the CDR3 is 13 residues. The V end lost 2 bases, the J end lost 5 bases, and 11 bases lay between the germline ends. The germline V gene encodes CDR1 SGHDT and CDR2 YYEEEE. CDR3 sequence reads: CASSFNRWDEQYF. The DNA of the CDR3 is TGTGCCAGCAGCTTTAATAGGTGGGACGAGCAGTACTTC.

The CDR3 loop reads CASGGQGWQETQYF. CDR3 DNA sequence: TGTGCCAGCGGGGGACAGGGTTGGCAAGAGACCCAGTACTTC. The chain couples TRBV5-5 to TRBJ2-5, with 9 nucleotides matching TRBD1. V dropped 7 bases and J dropped 2; count of bases not matched to a gene: 6. Per the germline V gene, CDR1 is SGHKS and CDR2 is YYEKEE (reference sequence). The CDR3 is 14 amino acids.

CDR3 nucleotide sequence: TGTGCCAGTCGAGGGGTTTTGGGTTACGAGCAGTACTTC. Protein product: CASRGVLGYEQYF. The V call is TRBV19, the J call TRBJ2-7, with D possibly called TRBD1 or TRBD2 (5 bases each). This CDR3 is 13 amino acids long. Trimming left V 8 bases short and J 4 bases short, with 15 bases between. Germline lookup yields CDR1 LNHDA and CDR2 SQIVND (reference sequence).

This clonotype came up a few times. The chain recombines TRBV7-2 with TRBJ2-7; no definite D call. V lost 8 bases and J lost 2, with 7 bases in between. Germline V gene data show CDR1 as SGHTA and CDR2 as FQGNSA. This CDR3 is 11 amino acids long. CDR3 sequence: CASSAAYEQYF. The DNA for the CDR3 is TGTGCCAGCTCTGCGGCCTACGAGCAGTACTTC.

The J gene is TRBJ2-1, the V gene TRBV10-3; 13 nucleotides line up with TRBD2. Trimming cost V 0 bases and J 7 bases; bases outside gene matches: 0. The CDR3 runs to 15 residues. Germline V gives CDR1 ENHRY, CDR2 SYGVKD. CDR3 coding DNA: TGTGCCATCAGTGAGTCGGGACTAGCGGGGAATGAGCAGTTCTTC. Amino acids: CAISESGLAGNEQFF.

The count of this clonotype is one. In DNA form, the CDR3 reads TGCAGCGAGGCCGGACAGAGCACAGATACGCAGTATTTT. Translating it yields CSEAGQSTDTQYF. The chain combines TRBV20-1 with TRBJ2-3, with D perhaps matching TRBD1 (6 bases). CDR3 size: 13 residues. CDR1 DFQATT and CDR2 SNEGSKA come from the germline V gene (reference sequence).

This clonotype was observed a handful of times. The CDR3 loop is CSASQASGRPYEQYF. The CDR3 DNA reads TGCAGTGCTAGCCAAGCTAGCGGGAGGCCCTACGAGCAGTACTTC. The chain has TRBV20-1 and TRBJ2-7, with 11 nucleotides matching TRBD2. CDR3 length: 15 residues. CDR1 DFQATT and CDR2 SNEGSKA come from the germline V gene (reference sequence). V gave up 3 bases and J gave up 2 bases; unmatched junction bases: 6.

This rearrangement joins TRBV6-5 to TRBJ1-1, with TRBD1 as a possible D gene (5 bases). The CDR3 consists of 16 residues. The V end lost 2 bases, the J end lost 0 bases, and 13 bases lay between the germline ends. Germline CDR1 reads MNHEY; CDR2 reads SVGAGI. CDR3 amino acids: CASSYRPGRVNTEAFF. CDR3 DNA sequence: TGTGCCAGCAGTTACCGGCCAGGGCGTGTGAACACTGAAGCTTTCTTT.

This rearrangement joins TRBV7-2 to TRBJ1-1, with 8 bases matching TRBD1. The CDR3 sequence is 14 residues long. The germline V gene has CDR1 SGHTA and CDR2 FQGNSA. J gave up 4 bases and V 7 bases, and 8 bases lay outside the gene matches. The CDR3, as DNA: TGTGCCAGCATCAAAGACAGGGGCTTCACTGAAGCTTTCTTT. This gives the protein CASIKDRGFTEAFF.

This rearrangement joins TRBV7-6 to TRBJ2-7, with 13 positions matching TRBD2. This CDR3 spans 13 amino acids. The V gene's germline CDR1 is SGHVS and CDR2 FNYEAQ. J gave up 2 bases and V 8 bases, and 0 bases lay outside the gene matches. As DNA, the CDR3 is TGTGCCAGCGGGACTAGCGGGGCCTACGAGCAGTACTTC. Its protein product is CASGTSGAYEQYF. Looking up the rest from reference TRBV7-6 and TRBJ2-7 gives the full variable domain: GAGVSQSPRYKVTKRGQDVALRCDPISGHVSLYWYRQALGQGPEFLTYFNYEAQQDKSGLPNDRFSAERPEGSISTLTIQRTEQRDSAMYRCASGTSGAYEQYFGPGTRLTVT.

The rearrangement joins TRBV6-2 or TRBV6-3 to TRBJ1-2; the D gene is possibly TRBD1 (6 bases). The length of the CDR3 is 15 residues. Trimming stripped 6 bases from V and 6 bases from J, with 20 bases between. In germline, CDR1 is MNHEY, CDR2 SVGEGT. DNA for the CDR3: TGTGCCAGCAGCCGCCGGTTGGGGGCGGATGATGGCTACACCTTC. As protein: CASSRRLGADDGYTF.

This clonotype has only a few counts. V gene TRBV7-2 combines with J gene TRBJ2-7; weak D call: TRBD2 (5 bases). Germline CDR1 and CDR2: SGHTA and FQGNSA. The CDR3 is 14 residues long. Between the trimmed V and J ends, which lost 6 bases and 3 bases, there was a span of 15 bases. CDR3 region: CASRSVSGLYEQYF. CDR3 sequence (DNA): TGTGCCAGCAGGTCTGTCAGCGGTCTCTACGAGCAGTACTTC. Complete variable domain (other parts from reference TRBV7-2 and TRBJ2-7): GAGVSQSPSNKVTEKGKDVELRCDPISGHTALYWYRQSLGQGLEFLIYFQGNSAPDKSGLPSDRFSAERTGGSVSTLTIQRTQQEDSAVYLCASRSVSGLYEQYFGPGTRLTVT.